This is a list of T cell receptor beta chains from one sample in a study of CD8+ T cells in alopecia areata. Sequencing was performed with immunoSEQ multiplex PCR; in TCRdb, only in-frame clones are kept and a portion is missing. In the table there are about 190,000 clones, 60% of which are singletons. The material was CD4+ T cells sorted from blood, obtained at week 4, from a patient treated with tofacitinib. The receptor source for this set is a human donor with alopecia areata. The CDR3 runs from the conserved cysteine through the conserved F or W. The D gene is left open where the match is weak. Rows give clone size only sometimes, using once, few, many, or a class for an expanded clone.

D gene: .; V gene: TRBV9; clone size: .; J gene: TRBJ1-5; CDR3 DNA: TGTGCCAGCAGCGCCGACGGGAGCAATCAGCCCCAGCATTTT; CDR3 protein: CASSADGSNQPQHF
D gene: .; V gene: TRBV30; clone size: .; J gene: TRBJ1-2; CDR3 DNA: TGTGCCTGGAGTACCGGGACAAATGGCTACACCTTC; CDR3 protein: CAWSTGTNGYTF
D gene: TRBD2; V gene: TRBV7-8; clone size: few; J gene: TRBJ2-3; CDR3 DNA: TGTGCCAGCAGCCCCGGGGGCGGGAGGGTTCCTAGCACAGATACGCAGTATTTT; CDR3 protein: CASSPGGGRVPSTDTQYF
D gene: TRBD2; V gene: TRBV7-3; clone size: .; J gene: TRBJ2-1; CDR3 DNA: TGTGCCAGCAGCTTAGGGGCTAGCGGGAGGCTAGGTCTTGGCAATGAGCAGTTCTTC; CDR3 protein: CASSLGASGRLGLGNEQFF
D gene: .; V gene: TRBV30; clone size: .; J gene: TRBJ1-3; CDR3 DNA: TGTGCCTGGAGGGGGGTGAGCTCTGGAAACACCATATATTTT; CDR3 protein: CAWRGVSSGNTIYF
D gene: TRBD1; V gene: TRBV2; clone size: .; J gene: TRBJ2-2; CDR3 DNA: TGTGCCAGCAGTGGCTATGACAGGGATCGGGAGCTGTTTTTT; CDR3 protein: CASSGYDRDRELFF
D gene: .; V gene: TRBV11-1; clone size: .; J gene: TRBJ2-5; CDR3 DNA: TGTGCCAGCAGCCAGGGGTCCGAGACCCAGTACTTC; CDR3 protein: CASSQGSETQYF
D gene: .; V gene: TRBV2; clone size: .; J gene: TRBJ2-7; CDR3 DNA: TGTGCCAGCAGTGAACAAAGCTACGAGCAGTACTTC; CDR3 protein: CASSEQSYEQYF
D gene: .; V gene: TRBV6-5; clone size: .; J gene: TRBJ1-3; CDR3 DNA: TGTGCCAGCAGACAGGGCTCTGGAAACACCATATATTTT; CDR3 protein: CASRQGSGNTIYF
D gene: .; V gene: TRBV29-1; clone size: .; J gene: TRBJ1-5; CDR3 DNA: TGCAGCGTCGTACAGGGAAGCAATCAGCCCCAGCATTTT; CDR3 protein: CSVVQGSNQPQHF
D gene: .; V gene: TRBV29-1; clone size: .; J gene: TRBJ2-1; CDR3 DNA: TGCAGCGTTGGGGTAGGGATGTCGGTCTACAATGAGCAGTTCTTC; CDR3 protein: CSVGVGMSVYNEQFF
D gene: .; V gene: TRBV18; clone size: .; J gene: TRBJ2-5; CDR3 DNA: TGTGCCAGCTCACCACCGTCGGAAATAGGGGCCCAGTACTTC; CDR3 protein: CASSPPSEIGAQYF
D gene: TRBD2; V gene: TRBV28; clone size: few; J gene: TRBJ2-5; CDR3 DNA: TGTGCCAGCAGCTTTCCGGGACTAGCGAAGAAGGAGCAGTACTTC; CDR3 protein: CASSFPGLAKKEQYF
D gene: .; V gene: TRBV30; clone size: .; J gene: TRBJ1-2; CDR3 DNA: TGTGCCTGGAATCCAGGGAGGGAAGGCTATGGCTACACCTTC; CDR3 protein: CAWNPGREGYGYTF
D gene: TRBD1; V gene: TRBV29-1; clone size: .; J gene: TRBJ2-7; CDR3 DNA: TGCAGCGTTGTTGGGACAGGGACTACCTACGAGCAGTACTTC; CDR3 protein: CSVVGTGTTYEQYF
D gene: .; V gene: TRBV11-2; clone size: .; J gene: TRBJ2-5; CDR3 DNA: TGTGCCAGCAGCTTAGGGACCCGGGAGACCCAGTACTTC; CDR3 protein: CASSLGTRETQYF
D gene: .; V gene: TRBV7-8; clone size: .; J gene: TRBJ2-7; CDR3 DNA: TGTGCCAGCAGCCCTACTAGAGGGGGCGAGCAGTACTTC; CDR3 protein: CASSPTRGGEQYF
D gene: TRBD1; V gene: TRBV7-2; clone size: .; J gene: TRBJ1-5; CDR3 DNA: TGTGCCAGCAGCTCGACAGGGCCGGGGCAGCCCCAGCATTTT; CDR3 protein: CASSSTGPGQPQHF
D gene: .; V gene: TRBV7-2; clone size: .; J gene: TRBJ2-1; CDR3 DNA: TGTGCCAGCAGCTTAGAGAGGGGGAGGAACAATGAGCAGTTCTTC; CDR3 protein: CASSLERGRNNEQFF
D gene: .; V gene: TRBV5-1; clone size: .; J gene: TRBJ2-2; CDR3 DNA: TGCGCCAGCAGCTTGGCCATGAGGACGACAATCAACACCGGGGAGCTGTTTTTT; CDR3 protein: CASSLAMRTTINTGELFF
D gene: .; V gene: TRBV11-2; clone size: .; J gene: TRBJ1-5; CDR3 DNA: TGTGCCAGCAGCCAAAGATCGGGCGATCAGCCCCAGCATTTT; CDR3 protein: CASSQRSGDQPQHF
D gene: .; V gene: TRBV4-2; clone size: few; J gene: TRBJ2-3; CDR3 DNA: TGTGCCAGCAGCCAAGAACTCCGGCAAGATACGCAGTATTTT; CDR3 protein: CASSQELRQDTQYF
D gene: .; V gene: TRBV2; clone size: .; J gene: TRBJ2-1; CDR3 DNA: TGTGCCAGCAATACTATATGGGGGCTCTACAATGAGCAGTTCTTC; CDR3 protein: CASNTIWGLYNEQFF
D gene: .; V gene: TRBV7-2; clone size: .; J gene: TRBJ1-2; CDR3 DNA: TGTGCCAGCAGCTCCGGACAGAGCCTTAACTATGGCTACACCTTC; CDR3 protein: CASSSGQSLNYGYTF
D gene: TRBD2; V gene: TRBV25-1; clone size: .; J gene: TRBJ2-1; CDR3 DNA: TGTGCCAGCAGTGAAGTCCGCGGGAGTCTCAATGAGCAGTTCTTC; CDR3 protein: CASSEVRGSLNEQFF
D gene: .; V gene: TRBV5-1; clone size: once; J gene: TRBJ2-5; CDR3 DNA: TGCGCCAGCAGCTTGACTTCAGAGACCCAGTACTTC; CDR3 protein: CASSLTSETQYF
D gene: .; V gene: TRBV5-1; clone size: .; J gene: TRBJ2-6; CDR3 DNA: TGCGCCAGCAGCCGGGACGTTGGGGCAGCTGGGGCCAACGTCCTGACTTTC; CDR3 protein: CASSRDVGAAGANVLTF
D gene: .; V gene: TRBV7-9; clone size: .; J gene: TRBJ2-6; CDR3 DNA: TGTGCCAGCAGCTTAGACCAGGGGCGCCCGTTGGCCAACGTCCTGACTTTC; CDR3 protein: CASSLDQGRPLANVLTF
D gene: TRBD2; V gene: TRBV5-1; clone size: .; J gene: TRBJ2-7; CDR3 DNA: TGCGCCAGCAGCTTGGACGGCGGGAGGTTCTACGAGCAGTACTTC; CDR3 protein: CASSLDGGRFYEQYF
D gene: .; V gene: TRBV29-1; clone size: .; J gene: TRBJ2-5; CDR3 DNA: TGCAGCGTTTCCCCTTACTCGAACTTC; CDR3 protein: CSVSPYSNF
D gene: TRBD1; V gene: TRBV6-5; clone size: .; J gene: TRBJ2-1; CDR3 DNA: TGTGCCAGCAGTGACAGGGGGCCCCATGAGCAGTTCTTC; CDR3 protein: CASSDRGPHEQFF
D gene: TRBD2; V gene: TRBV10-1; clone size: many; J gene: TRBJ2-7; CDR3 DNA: TGCGCCAGCAGTGACGGGCAGCGGGAGGTATCTGAGCAGTACTTC; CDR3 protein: CASSDGQREVSEQYF
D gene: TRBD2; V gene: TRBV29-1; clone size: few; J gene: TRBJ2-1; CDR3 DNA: TGCAGCGTTTTGCGGGGGAACACCTACAATGAGCAGTTCTTC; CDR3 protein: CSVLRGNTYNEQFF
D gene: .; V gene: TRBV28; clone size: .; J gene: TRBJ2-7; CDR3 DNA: TGTGCCAGCAGTTTATGGTCCCCTTACTACGAGCAGTACTTC; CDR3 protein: CASSLWSPYYEQYF
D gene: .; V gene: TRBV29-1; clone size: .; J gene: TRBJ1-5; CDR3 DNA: TGCAGCGTTGAAACAGGGTTATACGGGGAGCCCCAGCATTTT; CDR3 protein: CSVETGLYGEPQHF
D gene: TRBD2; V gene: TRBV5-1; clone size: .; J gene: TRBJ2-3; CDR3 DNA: TGCGCCAGCAGCACCGGACTAGCGGCTAGCACAGATACGCAGTATTTT; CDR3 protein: CASSTGLAASTDTQYF
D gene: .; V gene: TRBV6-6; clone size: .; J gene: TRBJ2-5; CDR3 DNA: TGTGCCAGCAGTCTTGGATCCGTGGGGGAGCAGTACTTC; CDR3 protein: CASSLGSVGEQYF
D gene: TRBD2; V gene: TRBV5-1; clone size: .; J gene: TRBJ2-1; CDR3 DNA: TGCGCCAGCAGCCATGTGGCGGGAGGGCCAGGTGAGCAGTTCTTC; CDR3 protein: CASSHVAGGPGEQFF
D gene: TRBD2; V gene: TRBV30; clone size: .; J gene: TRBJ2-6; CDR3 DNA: TGTGCCTGGAGTTCGAGGGGAGGGCTGGCTGGGGCCAACGTCCTGACTTTC; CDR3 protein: CAWSSRGGLAGANVLTF
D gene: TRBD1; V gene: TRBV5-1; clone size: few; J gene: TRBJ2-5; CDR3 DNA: TGCGCCAGCAGCCAAGGGACAGGCCCCGGGGAGACCCAGTACTTC; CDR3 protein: CASSQGTGPGETQYF
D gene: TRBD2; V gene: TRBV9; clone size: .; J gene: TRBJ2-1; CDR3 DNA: TGTGCCAGCAGCTCCCGGGGACTAGCGGGAGGAATTGAGCAGTTCTTC; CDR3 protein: CASSSRGLAGGIEQFF
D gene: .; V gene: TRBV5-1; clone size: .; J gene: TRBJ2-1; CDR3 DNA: TGCGCCAGCAGCTTGGCCGGTGGACAGTACAATGAGCAGTTCTTC; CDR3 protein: CASSLAGGQYNEQFF
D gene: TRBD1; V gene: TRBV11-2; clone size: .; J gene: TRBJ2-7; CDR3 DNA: TGTGCCAGCAGCTCCGGCCGAGGACAGGGATCCTACGAGCAGTACTTC; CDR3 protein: CASSSGRGQGSYEQYF
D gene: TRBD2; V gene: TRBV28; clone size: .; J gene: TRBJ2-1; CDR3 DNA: TGTGCCAGCAGCCGAGCGGGAGGGCCTTACAATGAGCAGTTCTTC; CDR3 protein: CASSRAGGPYNEQFF
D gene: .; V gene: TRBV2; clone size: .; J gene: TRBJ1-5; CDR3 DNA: TGTGCCAGCAGTGAACAGACCATCGGTCAGCCCCAGCATTTT; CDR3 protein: CASSEQTIGQPQHF
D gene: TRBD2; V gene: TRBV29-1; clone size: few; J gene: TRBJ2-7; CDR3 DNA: TGCAGCGTTGACGCGAGCGGGAACGAGCAGTACTTC; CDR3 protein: CSVDASGNEQYF
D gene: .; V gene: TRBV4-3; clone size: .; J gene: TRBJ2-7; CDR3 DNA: TGCGCCAGCAGCCAAGTATCTCCTAGCGAGCCCTACGAGCAGTACTTC; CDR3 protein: CASSQVSPSEPYEQYF
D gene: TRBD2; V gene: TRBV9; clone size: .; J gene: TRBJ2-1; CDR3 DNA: TGTGCCAGCAGCCGGGACTATAGCAATGAGCAGTTCTTC; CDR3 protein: CASSRDYSNEQFF
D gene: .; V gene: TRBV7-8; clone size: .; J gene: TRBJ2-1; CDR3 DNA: TGTGCCAGCAGCTTCAGGTTCGACAATGAGCAGTTCTTC; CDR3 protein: CASSFRFDNEQFF
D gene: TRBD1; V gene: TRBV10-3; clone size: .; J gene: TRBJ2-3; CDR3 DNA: TGTGCCATCAGTGATGACAGGGGGCAGGATACGCAGTATTTT; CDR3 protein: CAISDDRGQDTQYF
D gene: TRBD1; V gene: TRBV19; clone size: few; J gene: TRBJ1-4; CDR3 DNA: TGTGCCAGTAGGAGGGACAGGGCCGGTGTGGAAAAACTGTTTTTT; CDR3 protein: CASRRDRAGVEKLFF
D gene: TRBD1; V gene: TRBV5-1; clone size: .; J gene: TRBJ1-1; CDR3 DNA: TGCGCCAGCAGTACCGGGACAGGGAACACTGAAGCTTTCTTT; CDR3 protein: CASSTGTGNTEAFF
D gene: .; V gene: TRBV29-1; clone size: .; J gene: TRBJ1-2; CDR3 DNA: TGCAGCGTTGAAGGGGGCCCGGCCCTCACTGGGGGCTACACCTTC; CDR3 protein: CSVEGGPALTGGYTF